This T cell receptor beta chain derives from a study of graft-versus-host responses after intestinal transplantation. Study-level results: When patients had graft-donor T cell macrochimerism, their allografts held high graft-versus-host to host-versus-graft clonal ratios.

The CDR3 runs to 16 residues. Germline CDR1 and CDR2: GTSNPN and SVGIG (reference sequence). Concerning this clone itself: Its antigen is currently unknown.

This table comes from immunoSEQ multiplex PCR, and its TCRdb copy is limited to in-frame clones, with some not included. Of 96,000 or so clones listed, 90% to 95% are singletons. This sample comprised unstimulated CD4+ T cells sorted from spleen or lymph node cells, obtained before intestinal transplant. The V call is TRBV30, the J call TRBJ2-5; perhaps TRBD2 as D (5 bases). With the DNA end fitting TRBJ2-7 better, the J assignment may be wrong. The sequence was obtained from a human donor who received an intestinal transplant. The CDR3 is CAWSPHPALAVYEQYF. In nucleotides, the CDR3 is TGTGCCTGGAGTCCCCATCCCGCCCTAGCTGTGTACGAGCAGTACTTC.